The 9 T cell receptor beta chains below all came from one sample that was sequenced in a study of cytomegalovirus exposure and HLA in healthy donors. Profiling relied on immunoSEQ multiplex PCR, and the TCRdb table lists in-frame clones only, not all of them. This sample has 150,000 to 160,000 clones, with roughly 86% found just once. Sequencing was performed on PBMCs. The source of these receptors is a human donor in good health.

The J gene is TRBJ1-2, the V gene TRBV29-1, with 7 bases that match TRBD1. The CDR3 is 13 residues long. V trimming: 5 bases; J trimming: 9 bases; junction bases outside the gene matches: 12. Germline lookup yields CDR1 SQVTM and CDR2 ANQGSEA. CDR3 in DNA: TGCAGCGTTACGGCAGGGGGGACCATGCGCTACACCTTC. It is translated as CSVTAGGTMRYTF.

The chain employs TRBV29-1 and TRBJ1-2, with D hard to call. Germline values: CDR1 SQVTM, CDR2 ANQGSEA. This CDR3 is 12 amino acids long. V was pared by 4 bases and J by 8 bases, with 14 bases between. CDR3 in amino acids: CSVVLPAGGYTF. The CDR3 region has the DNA TGCAGCGTTGTCCTGCCCGCCGGGGGCTACACCTTC. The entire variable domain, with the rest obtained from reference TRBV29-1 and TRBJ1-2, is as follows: SAVISQKPSRDICQRGTSLTIQCQVDSQVTMMFWYRQQPGQSLTLIATANQGSEATYESGFVIDKFPISRPNLTFSTLTVSNMSPEDSSIYLCSVVLPAGGYTFGSGTRLTVV.

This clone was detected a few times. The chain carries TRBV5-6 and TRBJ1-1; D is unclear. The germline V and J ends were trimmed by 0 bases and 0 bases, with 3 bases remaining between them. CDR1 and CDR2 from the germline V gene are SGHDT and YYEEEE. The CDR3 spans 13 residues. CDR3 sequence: CASSLAVNTEAFF. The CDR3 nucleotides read TGTGCCAGCAGCTTGGCAGTGAACACTGAAGCTTTCTTT.

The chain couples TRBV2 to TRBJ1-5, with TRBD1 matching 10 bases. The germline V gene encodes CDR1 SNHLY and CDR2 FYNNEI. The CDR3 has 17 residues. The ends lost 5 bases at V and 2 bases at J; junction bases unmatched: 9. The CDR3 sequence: CASSSGTGARGNQPQHF. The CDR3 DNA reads TGTGCCAGCAGTAGCGGGACAGGGGCCCGAGGCAATCAGCCCCAGCATTTT.

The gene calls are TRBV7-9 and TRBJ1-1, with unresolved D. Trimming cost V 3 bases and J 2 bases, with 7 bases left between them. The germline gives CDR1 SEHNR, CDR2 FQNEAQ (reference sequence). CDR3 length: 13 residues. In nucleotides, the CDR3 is TGTGCCAGCAGCTTCCTCAGAAACACTGAAGCTTTCTTT. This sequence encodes CASSFLRNTEAFF. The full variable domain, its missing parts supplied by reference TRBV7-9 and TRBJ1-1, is DTGVSQNPRHKITKRGQNVTFRCDPISEHNRLYWYRQTLGQGPEFLTYFQNEAQLEKSRLLSDRFSAERPKGSFSTLEIQRTEQGDSAMYLCASSFLRNTEAFFGQGTRLTVV.

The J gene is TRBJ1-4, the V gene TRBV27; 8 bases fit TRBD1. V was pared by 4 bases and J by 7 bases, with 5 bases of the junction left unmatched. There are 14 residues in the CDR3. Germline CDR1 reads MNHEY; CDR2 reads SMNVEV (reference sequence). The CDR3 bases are TGTGCCAGCAGTTACGGGACAGGACCTGAAAAACTGTTTTTT. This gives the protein CASSYGTGPEKLFF.

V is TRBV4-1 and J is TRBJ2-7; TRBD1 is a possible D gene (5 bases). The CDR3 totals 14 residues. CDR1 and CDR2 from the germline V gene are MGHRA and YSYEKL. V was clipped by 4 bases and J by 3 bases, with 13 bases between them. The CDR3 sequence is CASSLGQSFYEQYF. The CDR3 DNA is TGCGCCAGCAGCCTTGGACAATCTTTCTACGAGCAGTACTTC.

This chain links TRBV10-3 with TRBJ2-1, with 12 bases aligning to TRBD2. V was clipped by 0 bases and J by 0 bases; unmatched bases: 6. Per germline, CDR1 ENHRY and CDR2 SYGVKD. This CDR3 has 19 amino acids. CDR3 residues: CAISESPRTSGNSYNEQFF. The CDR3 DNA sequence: TGTGCCATCAGTGAGTCACCACGGACTAGCGGGAACTCCTACAATGAGCAGTTCTTC.

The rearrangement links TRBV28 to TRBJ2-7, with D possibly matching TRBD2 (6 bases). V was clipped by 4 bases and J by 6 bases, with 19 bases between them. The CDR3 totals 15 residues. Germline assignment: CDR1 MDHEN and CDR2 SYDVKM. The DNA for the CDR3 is TGTGCCAGCAGTTCCCGGACTAATTCAGGCCGCGAGCAGTACTTC. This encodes CASSSRTNSGREQYF.